Here is one T cell receptor beta chain with its context. Its matching antigen is unknown. Germline CDR1 is ENHRY and CDR2 is SYGVKD. This CDR3 has 17 residues. V was pared by 5 bases and J by 2 bases, with 16 bases between. This entry belongs to a study of CD8+ T cells in alopecia areata. Study-level findings and limits: Especially in alopecia totalis/universalis, lesional scalp showed greater clonality than normal scalp did. Patients displayed less clarity in TCR sharing than mice, a finding possibly related to HLA. Normal-skin resident alphabeta T cells also appear among scalp sample sequences.

RNA extraction was followed by reverse transcription into cDNA, which acted as the sequencing template. Sequencing used immunoSEQ multiplex PCR; TCRdb keeps in-frame clones, though not all of them. The sample contains approximately 100,000 clones, around three fifths of which appear only once. Sequenced: CD4+ T cells sorted from blood. The clonotype originates from a human donor in good health. The rearrangement links TRBV10-3 to TRBJ2-6; a possible D gene is TRBD1 (6 bases). The DNA of the CDR3 is TGTGCCATCAGTCCCTCGGGTGGGGGCCCTGGGGCCAACGTCCTGACTTTC. Translated: CAISPSGGGPGANVLTF.